The 32 T cell receptor beta chains given below trace back to one sample, sequenced in a study of T cell responses to AZD1222 COVID-19 vaccine. Some clones are missing from TCRdb's copy, which holds only in-frame ones; the method was immunoSEQ multiplex PCR. Of approximately 150,000 clones in the sample, about nine tenths were seen once. Here the sequenced sample was peripheral blood, taken 28 days after the second AZD1222 dose. The receptors were gathered from an adult who received the AZD1222 COVID-19 vaccine.

The chain recombines TRBV7-2 with TRBJ1-4; 7 positions match TRBD1. This CDR3 contains 16 residues. Germline values: CDR1 SGHTA, CDR2 FQGNSA. After removal of 3 bases from V and 7 bases from J, the junction contained 11 bases not matched to a gene. The CDR3 here is CASSLGGGAGGEKLFF. The CDR3 DNA follows: TGTGCCAGCAGCTTGGGAGGGGGCGCGGGCGGTGAAAAACTGTTTTTT.

V and J are TRBV5-8 and TRBJ1-2, with TRBD1 matching 9 bases. The CDR3 totals 13 residues. CDR1 and CDR2 from the germline V gene are SGHTS and YDEGEE. The J segment lost 7 bases and the V segment lost 4 bases, leaving 5 bases of the junction unmatched. The CDR3 DNA follows: TGTGCCAGCAGCGCCGACAGGGGGTCTGGCTACACCTTC. This codes for CASSADRGSGYTF.

The genes are TRBV6-6 and TRBJ1-6; D not resolved. Germline CDR1 is MNHNY and CDR2 is SVGAGI (reference sequence). This CDR3 has 16 residues. The V end lost 8 bases, the J end lost 0 bases, and 14 bases lay between the germline ends. CDR3 nucleotide sequence: TGTGCCAGCGAGGACGGAAGGAGCTCCTATAATTCACCCCTCCACTTT. Amino acids: CASEDGRSSYNSPLHF.

The chain has TRBV19 and TRBJ2-2; 9 bases map to TRBD2. The V gene's germline CDR1 is LNHDA and CDR2 SQIVND (reference sequence). Unmatched junction bases numbered 6, after V lost 3 bases and J lost 4 bases. The CDR3 consists of 16 residues. As DNA, the CDR3 is TGTGCCAGTAGTATCCTAGCGGGAACTATCACCGGGGAGCTGTTTTTT. Translated, it gives CASSILAGTITGELFF.

The J gene is TRBJ2-6, the V gene TRBV5-1, with TRBD2 matching over 13 bases. The junction had 10 bases not matched to a gene; V was cut back by 3 bases and J by 1 base. This CDR3 is 20 amino acids long. CDR1 SGHRS and CDR2 YFSETQ come from the germline V gene. The CDR3 loop reads CASSSGLAGARKSGANVLTF. DNA of the CDR3: TGCGCCAGCAGCTCAGGACTAGCGGGAGCCAGGAAGTCTGGGGCCAACGTCCTGACTTTC.

J is TRBJ2-3 and V is TRBV5-1; D is uncertain. The CDR3 sequence is 15 residues long. The germline gives CDR1 SGHRS, CDR2 YFSETQ. The V end lost 2 bases, the J end lost 0 bases, and 10 bases lay between the germline ends. The CDR3 DNA reads TGCGCCAGCAGCTTAGGCGTTTCTAGCACAGATACGCAGTATTTT. It is translated as CASSLGVSSTDTQYF.

The V gene is TRBV5-1, the J gene TRBJ2-7, with 10 bases identical to TRBD1. There are 15 residues in the CDR3. The germline V gene has CDR1 SGHRS and CDR2 YFSETQ. J was trimmed by 2 bases and V by 4 bases; bases with no gene match: 6. CDR3: CASSGGTGETYEQYF. As DNA, the CDR3 is TGCGCCAGCAGCGGGGGGACAGGGGAGACCTACGAGCAGTACTTC.

V is TRBV4-3 and J is TRBJ2-1; D may correspond to TRBD1 or TRBD2 (5 bases each). V dropped 1 base and J dropped 9 bases, with 13 bases sitting between them. CDR1 LGHNA and CDR2 YSLEER come from the germline V gene. This CDR3 region has 14 residues. CDR3 in amino acids: CASSQGNGAGEQFF. The CDR3 DNA is TGCGCCAGCAGCCAAGGGAACGGGGCAGGTGAGCAGTTCTTC.

This clone was counted once. The chain has TRBV7-6 and TRBJ2-2; D is unclear. V lost 1 base and J 4 bases, leaving 13 bases between the germline ends. CDR1 is SGHVS, CDR2 FNYEAQ, per germline. The CDR3 extends over 16 amino acids. CDR3 coding DNA: TGTGCCAGCAGCTTAGAGAAGGGCAGCTCCACCGGGGAGCTGTTTTTT. It specifies CASSLEKGSSTGELFF.

The chain uses TRBV29-1 and TRBJ2-1, with 8 bases fitting TRBD2. CDR3 length equals 13 residues. V lost 6 bases to trimming and J lost 13 bases; unmatched junction nucleotides: 14. CDR1 is SQVTM, CDR2 ANQGSEA, per germline. This CDR3 is CSVPPGLADFQFF. DNA of the CDR3: TGCAGCGTGCCCCCAGGACTAGCCGACTTCCAGTTCTTC.

This chain links TRBV6-5 with TRBJ2-5; TRBD2 aligns across 12 bases. The CDR3 spans 15 residues. V shed 9 bases, J shed 4 bases, and the junction held 9 bases outside the gene matches. Germline V gene data show CDR1 as MNHEY and CDR2 as SVGAGI. The CDR3 sequence is CASRTSGEGRETQYF. CDR3 in DNA: TGTGCCAGTCGGACTAGCGGGGAAGGGCGAGAGACCCAGTACTTC.

Written as DNA, the CDR3 is TGTGCCAGCAGTTCGGCGGCTGAAGCTTTCTTT. This sequence encodes CASSSAAEAFF. The chain carries TRBV6-5 and TRBJ1-1; D is uncertain. Trimming removed 4 bases from V and 6 bases from J, with 6 bases in between. The CDR3 has 11 residues. Germline V gives CDR1 MNHEY, CDR2 SVGAGI.

This sequence joins TRBV6-4 and TRBJ1-1; 8 bases agree with TRBD1. Germline V lookup: CDR1 MRHNA, CDR2 SNTAGT. The trim removed 6 bases at V and 0 bases at J, leaving 6 bases unmatched. CDR3 size: 15 residues. The CDR3 DNA reads as TGTGCCAGCAGACCTCAGGGGGCGGTGAACACTGAAGCTTTCTTT. Protein sequence: CASRPQGAVNTEAFF.

The chain carries TRBV28 and TRBJ2-5; tentative D call: TRBD1 (6 bases). V lost 6 bases and J 1 base, leaving 12 bases between the germline ends. Germline V gene sequence: CDR1 MDHEN, CDR2 SYDVKM. The CDR3 has 14 residues. Here the CDR3 reads CASSSGQLQETQYF. DNA of the CDR3: TGTGCCAGCAGCTCCGGACAGCTCCAAGAGACCCAGTACTTC.

The J gene is TRBJ2-6, the V gene TRBV20-1; TRBD1 aligns across 8 bases. Germline CDR1 reads DFQATT; CDR2 reads SNEGSKA (reference sequence). The trim removed 3 bases at V and 0 bases at J, leaving 7 bases unmatched. The CDR3 totals 17 residues. CDR3 coding DNA: TGCAGTGCTAGTCATGGACAGGGCCGCTCTGGGGCCAACGTCCTGACTTTC. It codes for CSASHGQGRSGANVLTF.

The chain links TRBV7-9 to TRBJ2-7, with 11 bases that match TRBD2. This CDR3 is 16 amino acids long. Germline values: CDR1 SEHNR, CDR2 FQNEAQ (reference sequence). V trimming: 3 bases; J trimming: 0 bases; junction bases outside the gene matches: 4. Here the CDR3 reads CASSFLLAGGSYEQYF. The CDR3 DNA reads as TGTGCCAGCAGCTTCTTGCTAGCGGGAGGCTCCTACGAGCAGTACTTC.

The V gene is TRBV10-3, the J gene TRBJ1-2; D gene uncertain. Germline loops: CDR1 ENHRY, CDR2 SYGVKD. The germline V and J ends were trimmed by 4 bases and 7 bases, with 13 bases remaining between them. CDR3 length: 13 residues. The CDR3 DNA sequence: TGTGCCATCAGTGGGGGAGGGTCGTCTGGCTACACCTTC. Translated: CAISGGGSSGYTF.

V and J are TRBV7-2 and TRBJ2-7, with D perhaps TRBD1 (6 bases). Trimming left V 5 bases short and J 10 bases short, with 21 bases between. Germline V gene lookup returns CDR1 SGHTA and CDR2 FQGNSA. This CDR3 spans 14 amino acids. In DNA form, the CDR3 reads TGTGCCAGCAGCCAGGGGTTAATGGGCGGTATCCAGTACTTC. This encodes CASSQGLMGGIQYF.

The chain joins TRBV6-5 to TRBJ1-2; D gene unclear. Germline CDR1 is MNHEY and CDR2 is SVGAGI. The CDR3 length is 13 residues. Trimming shortened V by 6 bases and J by 5 bases, and 13 bases separated the two germline ends. DNA for the CDR3: TGTGCCAGCAGGGCGGAAGTCGGGTATGGCTACACCTTC. Amino acids: CASRAEVGYGYTF.

This chain links TRBV2 with TRBJ1-2; D perhaps matches TRBD1 (6 bases). Trimming shortened V by 6 bases and J by 3 bases, and 11 bases separated the two germline ends. The length of the CDR3 is 13 residues. Germline CDR1 is SNHLY and CDR2 is FYNNEI. The CDR3 coding sequence is TGTGCCAGCAGGAGGGGGGGGTACTATGGCTACACCTTC. Translated: CASRRGGYYGYTF. The full variable domain, completed using reference TRBV2 and TRBJ1-2, is EPEVTQTPSHQVTQMGQEVILRCVPISNHLYFYWYRQILGQKVEFLVSFYNNEISEKSEIFDDQFSVERPDGSNFTLKIRSTKLEDSAMYFCASRRGGYYGYTFGSGTRLTVV.

The gene calls are TRBV6-2 or TRBV6-3 and TRBJ2-1; 11 bases align to TRBD2. This CDR3 is built from 19 residues. Unmatched junction bases numbered 11, after V lost 2 bases and J lost 2 bases. Looked up from germline, CDR1 is MNHEY and CDR2 is SVGEGT. The CDR3 DNA is TGTGCCAGCAGTTACACGACTAGCGGGAACGAATACACCTACAATGAGCAGTTCTTC. This codes for CASSYTTSGNEYTYNEQFF.

This clone was observed once. This chain links TRBV5-6 with TRBJ1-5; D uncertain. The CDR3 has 14 residues. Germline CDR1 is SGHDT and CDR2 is YYEEEE. Trimming took 1 base from V and 2 from J, leaving 7 bases between them. Here the CDR3 DNA reads TGTGCCAGCAGCTTGAGGTCTGGCAATCAGCCCCAGCATTTT. It is translated as CASSLRSGNQPQHF.

The V call is TRBV9, the J call TRBJ1-2; D gene uncertain. The CDR3 covers 15 residues. CDR1 is SGDLS, CDR2 YYNGEE, per germline. V dropped 4 bases and J dropped 1 base, with 14 bases sitting between them. CDR3 residues: CASSPPLGFNYGYTF. CDR3 sequence (DNA): TGTGCCAGCAGCCCCCCCTTGGGTTTTAACTATGGCTACACCTTC.

This chain joins TRBV28 and TRBJ2-1; perhaps TRBD2 as D (5 bases). CDR1 is MDHEN, CDR2 SYDVKM, per germline. The V and J ends lost 4 bases and 4 bases respectively, with 14 bases between them. This CDR3 spans 15 amino acids. The CDR3 DNA reads TGTGCCAGCAGTTCCACAACGAGGGCATACAATGAGCAGTTCTTC. Its translation: CASSSTTRAYNEQFF.

The chain combines TRBV6-5 with TRBJ2-4; TRBD2 matches 8 bases. The V gene's germline CDR1 is MNHEY and CDR2 SVGAGI. Unmatched junction bases numbered 5, after V lost 6 bases and J lost 4 bases. CDR3 length: 14 residues. The CDR3 DNA follows: TGTGCCAGCAGCCCAACTAGCGGTAAAAACATTCAGTACTTC. It codes for CASSPTSGKNIQYF.

The chain uses TRBV11-3 and TRBJ2-1; TRBD2 matches at 8 bases. The CDR3 extends over 12 amino acids. V lost 8 bases, J lost 6 bases, and 3 bases stayed unmatched. CDR1 is SGHNT and CDR2 is YENEEA in the germline V gene. The CDR3 loop reads CASATSGNEQFF. CDR3 nucleotides: TGTGCCAGCGCCACTAGCGGCAATGAGCAGTTCTTC. Based on the CDR3 plus reference TRBV11-3 and TRBJ2-1, the full variable domain is EAGVVQSPRYKIIEKKQPVAFWCNPISGHNTLYWYLQNLGQGPELLIRYENEEAVDDSQLPKDRFSAERLKGVDSTLKIQPAELGDSAVYLCASATSGNEQFFGPGTRLTVL.

This clone was counted a single time. The chain couples TRBV28 to TRBJ1-4; TRBD1 might be the D (5 bases). V lost 7 bases to trimming and J lost 8 bases, with 17 bases between them. This CDR3 contains 14 residues. Per the germline V gene, CDR1 is MDHEN and CDR2 is SYDVKM. In DNA, the CDR3 is TGTGCCAGCAACTCGGGGGGACGAGAAGAAAAACTGTTTTTT. This translates into CASNSGGREEKLFF.

The rearrangement uses TRBV7-2 and TRBJ1-1; D uncertain. V was clipped by 8 bases and J by 3 bases, with 13 bases between them. The CDR3 sequence is 13 residues long. Germline V CDR1 and CDR2: SGHTA, FQGNSA. This CDR3 reads CASVENRDTEAFF. The CDR3 DNA reads TGTGCCAGCGTCGAAAACCGGGACACTGAAGCTTTCTTT.

The rearrangement joins TRBV5-1 to TRBJ1-5; D may be TRBD1 (6 bases). The V gene lost 0 bases and the J gene lost 5 bases, with 9 bases spanning the gap. Per the germline V gene, CDR1 is SGHRS and CDR2 is YFSETQ. The CDR3 has 14 residues. The CDR3 here is CASSLGQVDQPQHF. In DNA form, the CDR3 reads TGCGCCAGCAGCTTGGGACAGGTAGATCAGCCCCAGCATTTT.

This chain connects TRBV28 to TRBJ2-2, with D perhaps matching TRBD2 (5 bases). V lost 8 bases and J lost 8, with 12 bases in between. Germline V CDR1 and CDR2: MDHEN, SYDVKM. The CDR3 is 12 residues long. The CDR3 spells CASRDYQGELFF. CDR3 nucleotide sequence: TGTGCCAGCCGAGACTACCAGGGGGAGCTGTTTTTT.

The V call is TRBV9, the J call TRBJ2-3; 7 nucleotides agree with TRBD2. CDR3 length equals 16 residues. The V gene end was trimmed by 0 bases and the J gene end by 3 bases; junction bases not matched to a gene: 7. The germline CDR1 and CDR2 sequences are SGDLS and YYNGEE. The CDR3 spells CASSVVAGDLTDTQYF. CDR3 nucleotides: TGTGCCAGCAGCGTAGTGGCGGGAGACCTTACAGATACGCAGTATTTT.

The J gene is TRBJ2-1, the V gene TRBV9; a weak D match, TRBD2 (6 bases). The CDR3 spans 17 residues. V lost 2 bases to trimming and J lost 2 bases, with 17 bases between them. Germline CDR1 is SGDLS and CDR2 is YYNGEE. The CDR3: CASSVDAGTGTYNEQFF. The CDR3 nucleotides read TGTGCCAGCAGCGTCGACGCCGGGACTGGGACCTACAATGAGCAGTTCTTC.